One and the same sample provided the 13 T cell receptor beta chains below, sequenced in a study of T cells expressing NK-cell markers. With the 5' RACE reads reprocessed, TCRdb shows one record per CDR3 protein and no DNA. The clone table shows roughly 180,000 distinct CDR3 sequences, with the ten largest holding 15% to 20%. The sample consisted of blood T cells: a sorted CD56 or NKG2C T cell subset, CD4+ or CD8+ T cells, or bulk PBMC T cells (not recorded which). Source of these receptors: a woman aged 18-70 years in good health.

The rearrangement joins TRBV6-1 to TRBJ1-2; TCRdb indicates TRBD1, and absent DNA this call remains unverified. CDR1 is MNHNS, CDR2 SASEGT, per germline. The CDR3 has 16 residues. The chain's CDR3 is CASSIGQSATLYGYTF.

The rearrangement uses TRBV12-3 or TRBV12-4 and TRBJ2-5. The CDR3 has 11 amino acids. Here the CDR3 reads CASRGEETQYF.

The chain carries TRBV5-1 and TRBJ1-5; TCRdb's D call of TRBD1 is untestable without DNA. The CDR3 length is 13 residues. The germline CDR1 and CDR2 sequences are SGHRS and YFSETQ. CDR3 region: CASSLGTDQPQHF.

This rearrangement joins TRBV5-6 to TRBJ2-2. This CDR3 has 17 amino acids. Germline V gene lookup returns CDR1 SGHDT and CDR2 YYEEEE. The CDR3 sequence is CASSLVSLRPNTGELFF.

The CDR3 reads CASRMTGAYSNQPQHF. The chain employs TRBV28 and TRBJ1-5; TCRdb gives TRBD1 as the D gene, but with no DNA this cannot be confirmed. The CDR3 runs to 16 residues. Germline CDR1 MDHEN, CDR2 SYDVKM.

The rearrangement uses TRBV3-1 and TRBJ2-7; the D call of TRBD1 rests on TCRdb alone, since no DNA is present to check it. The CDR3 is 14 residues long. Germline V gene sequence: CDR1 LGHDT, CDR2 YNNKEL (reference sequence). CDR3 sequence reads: CASSVWTGDYEQYF.

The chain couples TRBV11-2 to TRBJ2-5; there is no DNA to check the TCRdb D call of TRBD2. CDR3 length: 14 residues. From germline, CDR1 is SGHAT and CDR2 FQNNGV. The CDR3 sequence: CASRLRAAQETQYF.

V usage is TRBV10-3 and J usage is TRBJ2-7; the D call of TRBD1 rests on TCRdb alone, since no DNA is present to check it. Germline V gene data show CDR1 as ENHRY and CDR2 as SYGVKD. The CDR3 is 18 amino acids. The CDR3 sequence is CAISESTRGTGRRYEQYF.

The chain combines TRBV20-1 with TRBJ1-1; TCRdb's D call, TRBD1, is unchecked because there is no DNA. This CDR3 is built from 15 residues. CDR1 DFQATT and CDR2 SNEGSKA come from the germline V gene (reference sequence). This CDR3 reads CSARDWGRVGAEAFF.

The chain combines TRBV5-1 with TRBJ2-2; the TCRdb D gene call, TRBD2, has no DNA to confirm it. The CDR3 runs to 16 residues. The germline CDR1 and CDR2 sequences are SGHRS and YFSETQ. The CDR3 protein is CASSLRLAGEAGELFF.

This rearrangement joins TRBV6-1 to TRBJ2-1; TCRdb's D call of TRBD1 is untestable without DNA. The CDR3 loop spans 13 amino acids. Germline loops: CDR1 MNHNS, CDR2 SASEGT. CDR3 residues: CASTRTGAFEQFF.

The CDR3 is CASSRETAGTDTQYF. The chain joins TRBV6-1 to TRBJ2-3; the D gene TCRdb calls, TRBD1, cannot be checked with no DNA. The V gene's germline CDR1 is MNHNS and CDR2 SASEGT. The CDR3 runs to 15 residues.

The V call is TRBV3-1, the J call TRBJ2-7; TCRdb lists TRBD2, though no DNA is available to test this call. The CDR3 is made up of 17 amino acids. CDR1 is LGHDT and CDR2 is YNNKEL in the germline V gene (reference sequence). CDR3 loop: CASSQDLGGGTAVEQYF.